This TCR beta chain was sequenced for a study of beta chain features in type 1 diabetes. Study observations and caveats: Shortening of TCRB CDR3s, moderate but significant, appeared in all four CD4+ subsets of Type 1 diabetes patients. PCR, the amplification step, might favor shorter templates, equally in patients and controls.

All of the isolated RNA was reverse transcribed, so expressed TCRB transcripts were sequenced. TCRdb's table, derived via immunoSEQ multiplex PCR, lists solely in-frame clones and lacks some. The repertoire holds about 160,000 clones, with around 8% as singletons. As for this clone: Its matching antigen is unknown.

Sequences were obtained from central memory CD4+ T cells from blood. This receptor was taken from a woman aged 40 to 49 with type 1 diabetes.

Here the CDR3 reads CASSRSPLDEQYF. In DNA form, the CDR3 reads TGTGCCAGCAGCCGTTCGCCCCTAGACGAGCAGTACTTC. The chain uses TRBV7-9 and TRBJ2-7; no reliable D call. Germline V lookup: CDR1 SEHNR, CDR2 FQNEAQ (reference sequence). Trimming took 5 bases from V and 5 from J, leaving 13 bases between them. CDR3 length: 13 amino acids.